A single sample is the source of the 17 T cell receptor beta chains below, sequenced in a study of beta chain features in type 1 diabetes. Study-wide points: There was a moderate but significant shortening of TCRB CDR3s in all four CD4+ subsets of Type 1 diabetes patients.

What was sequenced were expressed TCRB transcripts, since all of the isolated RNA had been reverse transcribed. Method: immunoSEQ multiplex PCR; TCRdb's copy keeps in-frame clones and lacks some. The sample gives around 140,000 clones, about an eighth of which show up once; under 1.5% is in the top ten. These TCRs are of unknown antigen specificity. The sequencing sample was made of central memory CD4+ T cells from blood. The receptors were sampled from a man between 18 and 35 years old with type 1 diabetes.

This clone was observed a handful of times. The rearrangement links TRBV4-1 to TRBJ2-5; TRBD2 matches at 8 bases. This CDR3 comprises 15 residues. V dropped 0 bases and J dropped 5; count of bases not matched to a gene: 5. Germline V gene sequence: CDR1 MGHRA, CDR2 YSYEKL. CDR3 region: CASSQEELAGETQYF. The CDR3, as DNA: TGCGCCAGCAGCCAAGAGGAGTTAGCGGGGGAGACCCAGTACTTC.

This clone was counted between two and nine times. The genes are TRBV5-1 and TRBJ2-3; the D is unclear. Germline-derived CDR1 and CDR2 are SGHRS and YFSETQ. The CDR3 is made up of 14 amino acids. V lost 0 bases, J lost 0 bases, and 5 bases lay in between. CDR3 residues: CASSLVSSTDTQYF. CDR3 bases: TGCGCCAGCAGCTTGGTTTCCAGCACAGATACGCAGTATTTT.

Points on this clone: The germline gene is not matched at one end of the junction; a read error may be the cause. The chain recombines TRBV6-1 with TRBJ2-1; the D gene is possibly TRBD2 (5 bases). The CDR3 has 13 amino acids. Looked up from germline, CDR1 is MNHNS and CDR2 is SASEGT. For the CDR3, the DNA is TGCAGGACCGCGGGTAACGTTTACAATGAGCAGTTCTTC. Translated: CRTAGNVYNEQFF.

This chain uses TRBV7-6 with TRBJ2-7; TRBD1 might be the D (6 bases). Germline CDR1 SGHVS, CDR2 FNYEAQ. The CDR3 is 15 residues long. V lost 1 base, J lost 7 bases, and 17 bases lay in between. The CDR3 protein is CASSLEDRPTYEQYF. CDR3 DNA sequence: TGTGCCAGCAGCTTAGAAGACAGGCCCACTTATGAGCAGTACTTC.

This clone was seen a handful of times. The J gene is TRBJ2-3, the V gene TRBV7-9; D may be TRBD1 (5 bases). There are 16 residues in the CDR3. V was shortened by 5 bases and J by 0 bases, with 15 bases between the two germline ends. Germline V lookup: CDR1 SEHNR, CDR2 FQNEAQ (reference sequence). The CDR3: CASSLGQLASTDTQYF. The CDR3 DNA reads TGTGCCAGCAGCCTCGGACAATTGGCTAGCACAGATACGCAGTATTTT.

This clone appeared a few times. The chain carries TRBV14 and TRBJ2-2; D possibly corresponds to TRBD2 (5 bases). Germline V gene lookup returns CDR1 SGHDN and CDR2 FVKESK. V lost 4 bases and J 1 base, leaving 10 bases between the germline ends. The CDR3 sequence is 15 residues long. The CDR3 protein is CASSLQAGNTGELFF. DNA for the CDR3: TGTGCCAGCAGCCTCCAGGCGGGGAACACCGGGGAGCTGTTTTTT.

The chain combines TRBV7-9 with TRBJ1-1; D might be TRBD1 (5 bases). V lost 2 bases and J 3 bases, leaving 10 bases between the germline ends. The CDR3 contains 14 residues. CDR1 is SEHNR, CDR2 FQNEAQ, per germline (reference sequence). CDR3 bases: TGTGCCAGCAGCTTAAGTATCAGGGACACTGAAGCTTTCTTT. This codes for CASSLSIRDTEAFF.

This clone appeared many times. The CDR3 sequence is CASSRGQVDTDTQYF. CDR3 DNA sequence: TGCGCCAGCAGTCGCGGACAGGTGGACACAGATACGCAGTATTTT. The rearrangement uses TRBV5-1 and TRBJ2-3, with 7 bases lining up with TRBD1. CDR3 size: 15 residues. Per germline, CDR1 SGHRS and CDR2 YFSETQ. Losses at the gene ends were 5 bases for V and 2 bases for J; bases not matched to a gene: 8.

The CDR3 region has the DNA TGTGCCAGCAGTGAATTCGGAGGTTGGGAGACCCAGTACTTC. Translated, it gives CASSEFGGWETQYF. The chain joins TRBV25-1 to TRBJ2-5; possibly TRBD2 for D (5 bases). The CDR3 runs 14 residues. In germline, CDR1 is MGHDK, CDR2 SYGVNS. With 1 base removed from V and 5 bases from J, the gap between germline ends came to 11 bases.

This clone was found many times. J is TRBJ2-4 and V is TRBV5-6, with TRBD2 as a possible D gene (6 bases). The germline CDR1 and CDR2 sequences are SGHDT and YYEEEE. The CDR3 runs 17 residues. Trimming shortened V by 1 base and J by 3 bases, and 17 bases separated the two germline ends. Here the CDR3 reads CASSLWEAGFGKNIQYF. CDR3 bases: TGTGCCAGCAGCTTGTGGGAGGCAGGGTTCGGCAAAAACATTCAGTACTTC.

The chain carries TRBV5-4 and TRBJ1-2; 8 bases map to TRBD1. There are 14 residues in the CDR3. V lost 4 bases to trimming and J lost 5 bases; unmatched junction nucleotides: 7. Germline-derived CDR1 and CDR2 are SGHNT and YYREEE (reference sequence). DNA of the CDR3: TGTGCCAGCAGCGCGAGACAGGGGATATATGGCTACACCTTC. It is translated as CASSARQGIYGYTF.

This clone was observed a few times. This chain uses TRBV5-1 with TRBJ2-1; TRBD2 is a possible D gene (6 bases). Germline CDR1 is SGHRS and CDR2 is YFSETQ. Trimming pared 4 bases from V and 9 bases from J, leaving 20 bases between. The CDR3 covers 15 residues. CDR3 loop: CASSRKEGGPPEQFF. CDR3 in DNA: TGCGCCAGCAGCCGGAAGGAGGGTGGCCCCCCTGAGCAGTTCTTC.

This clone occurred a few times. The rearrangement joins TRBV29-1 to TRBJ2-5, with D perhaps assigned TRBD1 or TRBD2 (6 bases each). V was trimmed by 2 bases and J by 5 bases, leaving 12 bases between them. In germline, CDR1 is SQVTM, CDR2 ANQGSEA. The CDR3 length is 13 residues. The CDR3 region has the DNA TGCAGCGTTGAAAAAGGGGGGCGGGAGACCCAGTACTTC. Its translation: CSVEKGGRETQYF.

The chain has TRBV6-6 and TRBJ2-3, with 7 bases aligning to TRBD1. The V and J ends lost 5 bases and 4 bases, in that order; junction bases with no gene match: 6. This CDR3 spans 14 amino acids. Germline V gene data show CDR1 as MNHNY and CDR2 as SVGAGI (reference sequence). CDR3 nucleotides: TGTGCCAGCAGTGTACAGGGGATTGCAGATACGCAGTATTTT. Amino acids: CASSVQGIADTQYF.

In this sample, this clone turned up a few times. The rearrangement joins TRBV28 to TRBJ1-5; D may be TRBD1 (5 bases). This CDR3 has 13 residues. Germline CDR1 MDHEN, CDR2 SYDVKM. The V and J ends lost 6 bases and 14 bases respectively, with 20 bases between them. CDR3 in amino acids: CASSPPGGSWEHF. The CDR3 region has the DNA TGTGCCAGCAGCCCCCCTGGGGGATCATGGGAGCATTTT.

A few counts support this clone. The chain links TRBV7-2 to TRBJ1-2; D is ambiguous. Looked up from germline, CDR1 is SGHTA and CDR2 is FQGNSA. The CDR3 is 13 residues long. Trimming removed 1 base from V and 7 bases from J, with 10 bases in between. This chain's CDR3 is CASSLERWSGYTF. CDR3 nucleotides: TGTGCCAGCAGCTTAGAACGGTGGTCTGGCTACACCTTC.

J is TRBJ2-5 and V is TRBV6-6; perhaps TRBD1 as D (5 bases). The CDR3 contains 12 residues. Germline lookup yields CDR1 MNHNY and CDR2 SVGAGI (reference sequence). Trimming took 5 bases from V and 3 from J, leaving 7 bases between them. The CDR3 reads CASSLREETQYF. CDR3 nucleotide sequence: TGTGCCAGCAGTCTCAGGGAAGAGACCCAGTACTTC.